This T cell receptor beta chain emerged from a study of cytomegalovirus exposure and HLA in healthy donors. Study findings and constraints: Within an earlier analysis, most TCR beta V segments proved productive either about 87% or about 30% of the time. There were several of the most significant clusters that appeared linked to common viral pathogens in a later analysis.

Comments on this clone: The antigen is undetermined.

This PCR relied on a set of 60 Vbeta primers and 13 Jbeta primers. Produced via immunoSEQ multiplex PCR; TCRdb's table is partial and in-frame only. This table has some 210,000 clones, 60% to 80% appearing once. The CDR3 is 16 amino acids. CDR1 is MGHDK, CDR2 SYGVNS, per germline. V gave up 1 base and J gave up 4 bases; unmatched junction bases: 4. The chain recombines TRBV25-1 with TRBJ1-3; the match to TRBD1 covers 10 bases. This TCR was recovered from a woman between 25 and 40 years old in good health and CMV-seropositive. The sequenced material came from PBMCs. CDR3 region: CASSEWTGGKGNTIYF. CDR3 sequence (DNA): TGTGCCAGCAGTGAATGGACAGGGGGAAAAGGAAACACCATATATTTT.